Reported below is one T cell receptor beta chain. This clonotype was detected many times. Its antigen target is currently unknown. No clone much larger than this one lies a single base away; base qualities are absent. Trimming takes 7 bases from V and 13 bases from J, and the germline ends sit 19 bases apart. CDR1 MNHNS and CDR2 SASEGT were looked up in the germline V gene. Measured from the cysteine to the phenylalanine, the CDR3 is 12 residues long. The DNA shown is the 36-base CDR3, in frame from base 1. These data are taken from a study of blood T cells in healthy people across ages (dated by TCRdb to 2015 to 2017). About the investigation overall: In model experiments, template switching captured about one uniquely barcoded TCR beta cDNA molecule for every two T cells. The study analyzed two additional independent replicas of 1 million unique cDNA reads from the same blood draw for two donors, one aged 18 to 30 and one aged 80 or older. Four age groups were formed from the donors: young (average approximately 15 years), middle-aged (around 40), aged (approximately 60) and long-lived (around 80). The study measured age-related changes in TCR beta repertoire diversity using deep sequencing normalized with unique cDNA molecular identifiers. To avoid experimental bias, donors of different ages were distributed randomly across sequencing lanes. Findings and caveats that apply to the study as a whole: Donor CMV infection status was unknown, potentially confounding age-related changes in expanded clonotypes. Compared with the aged group, the long-lived group had more naive CD4+ T cells, fewer expanded clones and increased TCR diversity, a pattern suggesting age selection. Conclusive comparison of naive and antigen-experienced compartments was prevented by the profiling of bulk unsorted PBMCs. Estimates of total diversity based on one million sequenced T cells were considered lower bounds and underestimates. The percentage of naive T cells measured by flow cytometry correlated strongly with observed TCR beta diversity. Observed TCR beta diversity per million T cells fell roughly linearly with age, and a significant reduction was already apparent by age about 38.

Library prep was done by 5' RACE. The sequencer listed for this sample is Illumina HiSeq 2500. A second roughly 6 to 11 cycle PCR used a sample-barcoded 5' primer and a J-beta primer mix. A template-switch 5' adaptor carrying 12 random nucleotides introduced a unique molecular identifier onto each TCR beta cDNA molecule. Each sample yielded at least 2.5 million CDR3-containing paired-end reads. All of the RNA was converted into first-strand cDNA using the Mint cDNA synthesis kit, with a TRBC-specific oligonucleotide serving as the primer. All cDNA was treated with uracil-DNA glycosylase and then went through a first 18-cycle PCR with the universal primers M1SS and BC2_uni_R. As for the original processing: Normalization of each sample was performed by random selection of 1 million high-quality reads, each carrying a distinct molecular identifier. Instead of being binned into consensus sequences, reads that shared molecular identifiers were thrown out. CDR3 identification, clonotype clustering and error correction used MiTCR with a Q25 quality threshold and the strictest error-elimination algorithm. A nonparametric unseen species model with Euler transformation was used to estimate lower-bound total TCR beta diversity. TCRdb itself trimmed the public reads at Q25 with fastp, ran MiXCR and retained productive beta chains. Records with the same CDR3 protein are collapsed into one entry carrying the most frequent genes and DNA. The V and J calls were determined by TCRdb, not by the authors. This sample gives fewer than 800,000 distinct CDR3 sequences in total; under 25% of them show up just once. More than 3% of the sample rests with the top ten.

Systemically healthy Caucasian individuals from Russia, roughly 40 in total and aged roughly 6 to 95 years, were included as donors. Each donor gave approximately 9.4 milliliters of peripheral blood, drawn into EDTA-treated Vacutainer tubes. Ficoll-Paque density-gradient centrifugation was used to isolate PBMCs, with at least 7 million per sample. Total RNA was extracted from PBMCs with Trizol reagent, with at least 5 micrograms obtained per sample. For every donor, an aliquot of PBMCs went through flow cytometry to measure the percentages of naive CD45RAhigh/CD27high T cells. The V gene is TRBV6-1 and the J gene is TRBJ1-2; a confident D gene designation cannot be given. The sequenced sample was blood. This TCR came from a man aged 70 or older in good health. DNA sequence: TGTGCCAGCACCCCGCCGGGGAGTTTGGGCACCTTC. Its amino acids are CASTPPGSLGTF.